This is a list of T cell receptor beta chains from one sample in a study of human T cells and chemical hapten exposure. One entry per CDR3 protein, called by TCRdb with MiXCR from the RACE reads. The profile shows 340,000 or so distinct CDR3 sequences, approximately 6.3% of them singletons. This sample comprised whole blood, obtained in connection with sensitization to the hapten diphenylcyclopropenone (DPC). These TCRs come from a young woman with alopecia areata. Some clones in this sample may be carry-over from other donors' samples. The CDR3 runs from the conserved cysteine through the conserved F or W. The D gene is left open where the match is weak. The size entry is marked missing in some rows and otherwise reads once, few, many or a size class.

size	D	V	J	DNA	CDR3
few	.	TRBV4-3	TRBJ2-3	TGCGCCAGCAGCCAAGGGGACGACCCCACAGATACGCAGTATTTT	CASSQGDDPTDTQYF
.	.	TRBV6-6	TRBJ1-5	TGTGCCAGCAGTTACTCGTTATGGGATCAGCCCCAGCATTTT	CASSYSLWDQPQHF
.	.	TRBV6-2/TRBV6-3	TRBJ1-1	TGTGCCAGCAGGGTTGGGACTATGAACACTGAAGCTTTCTTT	CASRVGTMNTEAFF
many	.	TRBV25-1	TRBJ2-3	TGTGCCAGCAGTGAAGGCCTGATAACATCCGATACGCAGTATTTT	CASSEGLITSDTQYF
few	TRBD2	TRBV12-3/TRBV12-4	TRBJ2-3	TGTGCCAGCAGTGCCCTAGCGGGGGCCACAGATACGCAGTATTTT	CASSALAGATDTQYF
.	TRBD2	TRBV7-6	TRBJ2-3	TGTGCCACCTCTGGCGGGGGGGCAGATACGCAGTATTTT	CATSGGGADTQYF
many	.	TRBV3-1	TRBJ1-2	TGTGCCAGCAGCCAAGGCGCGGCGCACATCTATGGCTACACCTTC	CASSQGAAHIYGYTF
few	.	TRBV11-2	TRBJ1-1	TGTGCCAGCAGCTCCCTTTCGCGCGCGAACACTGAAGCTTTCTTT	CASSSLSRANTEAFF
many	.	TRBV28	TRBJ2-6	TGTGCCAGCAGTTCCCCCGGCAGGCTTGGGGCCAACGTCCTGACTTTC	CASSSPGRLGANVLTF
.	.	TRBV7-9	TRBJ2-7	TGTGCCAGCAGCTTATTAGTCCCAGAGCAGTACTTC	CASSLLVPEQYF
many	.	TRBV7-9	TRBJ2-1	TGTGCCAGCAGCTTGGGCAGGGACATGGTCTTAGGAGAGGGAAGCGAGCAGTTCTTC	CASSLGRDMVLGEGSEQFF
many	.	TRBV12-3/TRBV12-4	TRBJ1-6	TGTGCCAGCAGTACCGGGAGAAATAATTCACCCCTCCACTTT	CASSTGRNNSPLHF
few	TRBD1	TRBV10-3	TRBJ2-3	TGTGCCATCAGTGGGGGACAGGGAGGAGATACGCAGTATTTT	CAISGGQGGDTQYF
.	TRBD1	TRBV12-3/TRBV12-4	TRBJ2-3	TGTGCCAGCAGTGACAGGGCCCGCACAGATACGCAGTATTTT	CASSDRARTDTQYF
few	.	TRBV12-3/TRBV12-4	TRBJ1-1	TGTGCCAGCAGTTTACCCGTGTACACTGAAGCTTTCTTT	CASSLPVYTEAFF
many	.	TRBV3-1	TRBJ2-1	TGTGCCAGCAGCCTGGGCGATAGACGCAATGAGCAGTTCTTC	CASSLGDRRNEQFF
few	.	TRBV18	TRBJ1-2	TGTGCCAGCTCACCAGTGGAGGGAGACAGGAGTGGCTACACCTTC	CASSPVEGDRSGYTF
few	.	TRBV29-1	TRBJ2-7	TGCAGCGCTGGGCCAGGGAACTACGAGCAGTACTTC	CSAGPGNYEQYF
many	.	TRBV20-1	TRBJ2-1	TGCAGTGCTAGGTTCGGCAGGGAGTCGAATGAGCAGTTCTTC	CSARFGRESNEQFF
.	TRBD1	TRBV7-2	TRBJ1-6	TGTGCCAGCAGCCTAAACAGGGGGCCCCCACCCCTCCACTTT	CASSLNRGPPPLHF
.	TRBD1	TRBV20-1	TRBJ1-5	TGCAGTGCGATCGCGTTACAGGGGTTTAGCAATCAGCCCCAGCATTTT	CSAIALQGFSNQPQHF
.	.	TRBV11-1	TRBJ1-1	TGTTCCAGCAGCTTAGGATTAGGGGAAGGAACTGAAGCTTTCTTT	CSSSLGLGEGTEAFF
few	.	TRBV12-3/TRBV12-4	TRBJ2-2	TGTGCCAGCAGCCCCCTGACAGGGAGGTTTGCCGGGGAGCTGTTTTTT	CASSPLTGRFAGELFF
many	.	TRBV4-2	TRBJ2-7	TGTGCCAGCAGCCAAGAAGCAGGGACGAGCTCCTACGAGCAGTACTTC	CASSQEAGTSSYEQYF
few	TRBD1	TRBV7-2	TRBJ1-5	TGTGCCAGCAGCCCGGGACAGGCCATTTTCAATCAGCCCCAGCATTTT	CASSPGQAIFNQPQHF
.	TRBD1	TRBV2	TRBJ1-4	TGTGCCAGCGGAGCCGGGACAGGGTTTGAAAAACTGTTTTTT	CASGAGTGFEKLFF
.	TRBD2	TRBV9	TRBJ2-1	TGTGCCAGCAGCGTAGCGGGGGGACTAAGTGGGGCCTACAATGAGCAGTTCTTC	CASSVAGGLSGAYNEQFF
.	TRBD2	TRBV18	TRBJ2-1	TGTGCCAGCTCGCAGGGACTAGCGGGGGCCGACTACAATGAGCAGTTCTTC	CASSQGLAGADYNEQFF
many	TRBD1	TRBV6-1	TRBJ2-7	TGTGCCAGCAGTGGAGGGGCTCCACGAGGGGGCGAATACTACGAGCAGTACTTC	CASSGGAPRGGEYYEQYF
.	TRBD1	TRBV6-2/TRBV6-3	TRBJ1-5	TGTGCCAGCGGGATGGGACAGTTCCAGCATTTT	CASGMGQFQHF
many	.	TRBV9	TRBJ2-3	TGTGCCAGCAGCGGCTTAGCCGGAGGTACGCAGTATTTT	CASSGLAGGTQYF